This entry features one T cell receptor (beta chain) sequence. The antigen remains unidentified. These data come from a study of cytomegalovirus exposure and HLA in healthy donors. General study findings and limits: Sequences of the TCR beta chain were said to predict the HLA-A and HLA-B alleles of most subjects accurately.

This CDR3 is built from 16 residues. V lost 6 bases and J 5 bases, leaving 17 bases between the germline ends. 13 Jbeta primers and 60 Vbeta primers were used for the PCR. Data came from immunoSEQ multiplex PCR; TCRdb stores just in-frame clones and leaves some out. Of some 130,000 clones listed, roughly 82% are singletons. The genes are TRBV23-1 and TRBJ1-6; D unresolved. TRBV23-1 is flagged as an ORF with uncertain function. The receptor comes from a male donor in good health and CMV-seropositive. Sequenced input: PBMCs. The CDR3 nucleotides are TGCGCCAGCAGACCGGAGCCTCCGTGCCATAATTCACCCCTCCACTTT. Translated, it gives CASRPEPPCHNSPLHF.